This is a list of T cell receptor beta chains from one sample in a study of control samples from healthy donors and cancer patients. Clones were read by immunoSEQ multiplex PCR, and TCRdb kept only the in-frame ones, dropping some. Among roughly 200,000 clones listed, roughly nine tenths were seen once. Material: blood. These receptors came from a man aged 30 to 39 in good health. Both conserved end residues are part of each CDR3. The D gene is left open where the match is weak. A clone size is listed for some rows: how often the clone was seen (once, few, many), or a class if it is expanded.

d_call	v_call	clone_size	j_call	cdr3_nt	cdr3_aa
NA	TRBV7-5	NA	TRBJ2-7	TGTGTCAGAAGCCTCCCCCCCGCGCCATTCTACGAGCAGTACTTC	CVRSLPPAPFYEQYF
TRBD2	TRBV19	NA	TRBJ2-3	TGTGCCAGTAGTATAGACACTAGCGGTTTCGGCACAGATACGCAGTATTTT	CASSIDTSGFGTDTQYF
NA	TRBV24-1	NA	TRBJ1-2	TGTGCCACCAGTGTCTGGGGACCTGGCTACACCTTC	CATSVWGPGYTF
TRBD1	TRBV24-1	NA	TRBJ1-1	TGTGCCACCAGAAGTAGGACAGGGGGGAACACTGAAGCTTTCTTT	CATRSRTGGNTEAFF
NA	TRBV4-2	NA	TRBJ2-7	TGTGCCAGCAGCCAAGGACAGGAATACGAGCAGTACTTC	CASSQGQEYEQYF
NA	TRBV19	few	TRBJ1-5	TGTGCCAGTAGTATCGGTATCCAGTATAGCAATCAGCCCCAGCATTTT	CASSIGIQYSNQPQHF
NA	TRBV19	NA	TRBJ1-1	TGTGCCAGTAGTATATCGGAAGGGGCAGGCACTGAAGCTTTCTTT	CASSISEGAGTEAFF
TRBD2	TRBV15	NA	TRBJ2-1	TGTGCCACCAGCATCCTCCGGAGTCTAGCGGGGGAATACAATGAGCAGTTCTTC	CATSILRSLAGEYNEQFF
TRBD1	TRBV29-1	NA	TRBJ1-6	TGCAGCGTTGCTGAGGGACAGGGAAATTCACCCCTCCACTTT	CSVAEGQGNSPLHF
NA	TRBV6-5	once	TRBJ1-4	TGTGCCAGCAGGACGTGGGGGGGCTTGGATGAAAAACTGTTTTTT	CASRTWGGLDEKLFF
NA	TRBV6-2/TRBV6-3	few	TRBJ1-1	TGTGCCAGCAGTTACGGGTCAGTGAACACTGAAGCTTTCTTT	CASSYGSVNTEAFF
NA	TRBV4-1	NA	TRBJ2-2	TGCGCCAGCAGCCAAGGGTCAATGCGGTCAGCGACCGGGGAGCTGTTTTTT	CASSQGSMRSATGELFF
TRBD1	TRBV9	NA	TRBJ1-1	TGTGCCAGCAGCCCCCCCGGGACAGTGAACACTGAAGCTTTCTTT	CASSPPGTVNTEAFF
TRBD2	TRBV7-9	NA	TRBJ2-1	TGTGCCAGCAGCGTTAGCGGGAAGTACAATGAGCAGTTCTTC	CASSVSGKYNEQFF
TRBD2	TRBV7-6	NA	TRBJ2-1	TGTGCCAGCAGCCCCTGGGCTAGCGGGGGTCACAAACCCTACAATGAGCAGTTCTTC	CASSPWASGGHKPYNEQFF
NA	TRBV5-1	NA	TRBJ2-3	TGCGCCAGCAGCTTACACACAGATACGCAGTATTTT	CASSLHTDTQYF
NA	TRBV19	NA	TRBJ1-5	TGTGCCAGTAGTTTCTCACAGACAGTCGAGAATCAGCCCCAGCATTTT	CASSFSQTVENQPQHF
NA	TRBV5-8	NA	TRBJ2-3	TGTGCCAGCAGGGGTTCGGTGGGCTGGAACACAGATACGCAGTATTTT	CASRGSVGWNTDTQYF
NA	TRBV14	NA	TRBJ2-1	TGTGCCAGCAAGAAGTTGAAAGACAATGAGCAGTTCTTC	CASKKLKDNEQFF
NA	TRBV5-5	NA	TRBJ2-7	TGTGCCAGCAGCTCGACGACAGCTGTCTACGAGCAGTACTTC	CASSSTTAVYEQYF
NA	TRBV6-5	NA	TRBJ2-3	TGTGCCAGCAGTTACTCCCGAGTGGGAGATACGCAGTATTTT	CASSYSRVGDTQYF
NA	TRBV25-1	once	TRBJ1-4	TGTGCCAGCAGTGAATCAAACGGTGGTTATGAAAAACTGTTTTTT	CASSESNGGYEKLFF
NA	TRBV12-5	NA	TRBJ1-3	TGTGCTAGTGGTTTTCCCCGGGCTGAAATGGGCTCTGGAAACACCATATATTTT	CASGFPRAEMGSGNTIYF
NA	TRBV21-1	NA	TRBJ2-3	TGTGCCAGCAGCAAAGAGAGGAGGATAGCAGAATCAGATACGCAGTATTTT	CASSKERRIAESDTQYF
TRBD1	TRBV3-1/TRBV3-2	NA	TRBJ2-7	TGTGCCAGCAGCCAAGTGACAGGGTTTTACGAGCAGTACTTC	CASSQVTGFYEQYF
NA	TRBV10-3	few	TRBJ2-3	TGTGCCATCAGTGAGCCGGGGGGCACAGATACGCAGTATTTT	CAISEPGGTDTQYF
TRBD1	TRBV19	NA	TRBJ1-1	TGTGCCAGTAGTACTGACAGGGGAACTGAAGCTTTCTTT	CASSTDRGTEAFF
TRBD2	TRBV19	NA	TRBJ2-1	TGTGCCAGTAGTATAATAGGGAGGGATGAGCAGTTCTTC	CASSIIGRDEQFF
TRBD2	TRBV15	NA	TRBJ2-1	TGTGCCACCAGCAGGAAGCGGGGGGGACCTACGGAGCAGTTCTTC	CATSRKRGGPTEQFF
TRBD1	TRBV30	NA	TRBJ1-6	TGTGCCTGGAAGGACAGGGTGGGCTATTATTCACCCCTCCACTTT	CAWKDRVGYYSPLHF
NA	TRBV2	NA	TRBJ1-1	TGTGCCAGCAGTCCGGCAGGGGACACTGAAGCTTTCTTT	CASSPAGDTEAFF
NA	TRBV2	NA	TRBJ2-1	TGTGCCAGCACGTGGGGACGGGGCATAAATGAGCAGTTCTTC	CASTWGRGINEQFF
NA	TRBV7-8	once	TRBJ1-5	TGTGCCAGCAGCACCCGAATCAGGGGCTGGGAAAATCAGCCCCAGCATTTT	CASSTRIRGWENQPQHF
NA	TRBV27	NA	TRBJ1-5	TGTGCCAGCAGTTCACAGGGACGTCAGCCCCAGCATTTT	CASSSQGRQPQHF
NA	TRBV9	NA	TRBJ1-2	TGTGCCAGCAGCGTAGGGGAGAGAGGGACCGGCTACACCTTC	CASSVGERGTGYTF
NA	TRBV7-8	NA	TRBJ1-5	TGTGCCAGCAGCCGAACGGGACGGGCAGGGTTTAGCAATCAGCCCCAGCATTTT	CASSRTGRAGFSNQPQHF
NA	TRBV19	NA	TRBJ2-5	TGTGCCAGTAGCCAGAAACCAGGGGAAGAGACCCAGTACTTC	CASSQKPGEETQYF
NA	TRBV11-1	many	TRBJ1-2	TGTGCCAGCAGCCCACAGGGTAACTATGGCTACACCTTC	CASSPQGNYGYTF
TRBD1	TRBV2	NA	TRBJ1-5	TGTGCCAGCAGTGACGGGCGACAGGGGGCAAGCAATCAGCCCCAGCATTTT	CASSDGRQGASNQPQHF
TRBD1	TRBV13	NA	TRBJ1-6	TGTGCCAGCAGCTTCACCAACCAGGACAGGGAGCCACCCCTCCACTTT	CASSFTNQDREPPLHF
NA	TRBV27	NA	TRBJ1-2	TGTGCCAGCCGAGGGGACCGGGGGGGGCCTAACTATGGCTACACCTTC	CASRGDRGGPNYGYTF
NA	TRBV6-6	NA	TRBJ1-2	TGTGCCAGCAGCCAAACGGGGGGCTACACCTTC	CASSQTGGYTF
TRBD1	TRBV7-2	NA	TRBJ2-1	TGTGCCAGCAGCCCGACAGGGTCCAATGAGCAGTTCTTC	CASSPTGSNEQFF
NA	TRBV15	NA	TRBJ1-2	TGTGCCACCAGCAGAGATACAGGTCGGAGCACCTTC	CATSRDTGRSTF
TRBD1	TRBV28	NA	TRBJ1-2	TGTGCCAGCAGTTCCGGACAGGGCCTCTATGGCTACACCTTC	CASSSGQGLYGYTF
NA	TRBV5-1	NA	TRBJ1-4	TGCGCCAGCAGCTTAGGACAGCAAACCCTGGGGGCTAATGAAAAACTGTTTTTT	CASSLGQQTLGANEKLFF
NA	TRBV30	NA	TRBJ1-5	TGTGCCTGGAGTGTCGTGGGGCCTAATCAGCCCCAGCATTTT	CAWSVVGPNQPQHF
NA	TRBV27	once	TRBJ1-1	TGTGCCAGCAGTTTAAGGCAAGGGGTCACTGAAGCTTTCTTT	CASSLRQGVTEAFF
NA	TRBV7-6	NA	TRBJ2-2	TGTGCCAGCAGCTTAGCGCAAACCGGGGAGCTGTTTTTT	CASSLAQTGELFF
NA	TRBV5-1	NA	TRBJ2-2	TGCGCCAGCAGCTTAACAAACAGGGCCGGGGAGCTGTTTTTT	CASSLTNRAGELFF
NA	TRBV3-1/TRBV3-2	NA	TRBJ2-2	TGTGCCAGCAGCCAAGGATTGGCTAGTATGACCGGGGAGCTGTTTTTT	CASSQGLASMTGELFF
NA	TRBV5-1	few	TRBJ1-6	TGCGCCAGCAGCGCTGGAAGGGGTCAGTCACCCCTCCACTTT	CASSAGRGQSPLHF
NA	TRBV29-1	NA	TRBJ1-2	TGCAGCGTTGTTTGGGGGGGTCGGTATGGCTACACCTTC	CSVVWGGRYGYTF
TRBD2	TRBV4-1	NA	TRBJ2-3	TGCGCCAGCAGCCAAGTTTTAGCGGGGTTGTTCACAGATACGCAGTATTTT	CASSQVLAGLFTDTQYF
TRBD1	TRBV7-9	NA	TRBJ2-1	TGTGCCAGCAGCAAGCGGACAGGGAATGAGCAGTTCTTC	CASSKRTGNEQFF
NA	TRBV6-4	NA	TRBJ2-3	TGTGCCAGCAGTGGGGGCATTGGGGGAAGATCAGATACGCAGTATTTT	CASSGGIGGRSDTQYF